Presented here are 9 T cell receptor beta chains from one specimen sequenced in a study of chemoradiotherapy in HPV16-positive cancers. Assay used: immunoSEQ multiplex PCR; TCRdb lists only in-frame clones, some missing. The sample holds more than 10,000 clones, roughly 77% seen once. The sample here was taken from a patient who underwent chemoradiotherapy. Every receptor here comes from a human donor with HPV-associated anogenital cancer.

The chain carries TRBV11-2 and TRBJ1-2; no reliable D call. The germline V gene has CDR1 SGHAT and CDR2 FQNNGV. V was shortened by 5 bases and J by 3 bases, with 13 bases between the two germline ends. This CDR3 comprises 14 residues. CDR3 sequence: CASSRLGSYYGYTF. DNA for the CDR3: TGTGCCAGCAGCCGCTTAGGGTCTTACTATGGCTACACCTTC. The full variable domain, its missing parts supplied by reference TRBV11-2 and TRBJ1-2, is EAGVAQSPRYKIIEKRQSVAFWCNPISGHATLYWYQQILGQGPKLLIQFQNNGVVDDSQLPKDRFSAERLKGVDSTLKIQPAKLEDSAVYLCASSRLGSYYGYTFGSGTRLTVV.

This chain links TRBV19 with TRBJ1-1; no reliable D call. Germline V gene lookup returns CDR1 LNHDA and CDR2 SQIVND (reference sequence). V gave up 3 bases and J gave up 4 bases, with 12 bases separating them. The CDR3 totals 14 residues. The CDR3 here is CASSIRTPGTEAFF. The CDR3 coding sequence is TGTGCCAGTAGTATCCGGACCCCGGGCACTGAAGCTTTCTTT.

The chain has TRBV28 and TRBJ2-7; weak D call: TRBD2 (5 bases). Trimming removed 8 bases at V and 7 bases at J, with 18 bases between. The CDR3 sequence is 13 residues long. CDR1 is MDHEN, CDR2 SYDVKM, per germline. CDR3 sequence (DNA): TGTGCCAGCGAGGAGGTAGGAACGGGGGAGCAGTACTTC. Its translation: CASEEVGTGEQYF.

V is TRBV4-3 and J is TRBJ2-6; TRBD2 might be the D (5 bases). Germline lookup yields CDR1 LGHNA and CDR2 YSLEER. V shed 1 base and J shed 2 bases, with 15 bases lying between them. The CDR3 covers 18 residues. CDR3 in amino acids: CASSQVGRGFTGANVLTF. The CDR3 nucleotides read TGCGCCAGCAGCCAAGTAGGTAGAGGGTTTACTGGGGCCAACGTCCTGACTTTC.

The chain couples TRBV11-3 to TRBJ1-2, with D perhaps TRBD1 (6 bases). Germline V gives CDR1 SGHNT, CDR2 YENEEA. V lost 0 bases, J lost 4 bases, and 15 bases lay in between. The CDR3 is made up of 16 amino acids. The CDR3 coding sequence is TGTGCCAGCAGCTTAGAATCTACAGGGTTACCCTATGGCTACACCTTC. This gives the protein CASSLESTGLPYGYTF.

The chain carries TRBV19 and TRBJ1-1; no clear D. Germline V gene data show CDR1 as LNHDA and CDR2 as SQIVND (reference sequence). The length of the CDR3 is 11 residues. V lost 10 bases to trimming and J lost 1 base, with 7 bases between them. CDR3 bases: TGTGCCATTAGGAGGAACACTGAAGCTTTCTTT. It specifies CAIRRNTEAFF.

This clone came up a few times. The V and J genes are TRBV25-1 and TRBJ1-1, with TRBD1 matching 7 bases. Per germline, CDR1 MGHDK and CDR2 SYGVNS. V was pared by 4 bases and J by 0 bases, with 14 bases of the junction left unmatched. This CDR3 spans 18 amino acids. The CDR3 region is CASSAWREAGGMNTEAFF. The DNA of the CDR3 is TGTGCCAGCAGTGCTTGGCGGGAGGCAGGGGGGATGAACACTGAAGCTTTCTTT.

This chain links TRBV5-4 with TRBJ2-5; D may be TRBD1 (5 bases). V was clipped by 0 bases and J by 6 bases, with 12 bases between them. The CDR3 consists of 14 residues. Looked up from germline, CDR1 is SGHNT and CDR2 is YYREEE (reference sequence). In DNA, the CDR3 is TGTGCCAGCAGCTTGGAGGGGTCTAGGCAGACCCAGTACTTC. Amino acids: CASSLEGSRQTQYF. Drawing the rest from reference TRBV5-4 and TRBJ2-5, the complete variable domain is ETGVTQSPTHLIKTRGQQVTLRCSSQSGHNTVSWYQQALGQGPQFIFQYYREEENGRGNFPPRFSGLQFPNYSSELNVNALELDDSALYLCASSLEGSRQTQYFGPGTRLLVL.

The CDR3 DNA reads as TGTGCCAGCAGCTTAGCGGGACAGGGTATACCCGGGGAGCTGTTTTTT. Encoded protein: CASSLAGQGIPGELFF. V is TRBV7-2 and J is TRBJ2-2, with 9 bases aligning to TRBD1. Germline CDR1 reads SGHTA; CDR2 reads FQGNSA. J was trimmed by 6 bases and V by 0 bases; bases with no gene match: 5. The CDR3 sequence is 16 residues long.